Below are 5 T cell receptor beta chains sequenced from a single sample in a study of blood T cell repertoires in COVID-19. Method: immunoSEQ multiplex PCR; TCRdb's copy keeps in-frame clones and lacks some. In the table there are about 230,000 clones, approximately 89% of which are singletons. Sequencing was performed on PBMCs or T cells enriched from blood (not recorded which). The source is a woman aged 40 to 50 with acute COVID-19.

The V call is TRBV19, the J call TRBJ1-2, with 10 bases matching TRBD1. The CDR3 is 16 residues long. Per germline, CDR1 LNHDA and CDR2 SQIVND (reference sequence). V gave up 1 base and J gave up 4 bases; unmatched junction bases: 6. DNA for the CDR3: TGTGCCAGTAGTATAGTGTTGGGACAGGGGACCTATGGCTACACCTTC. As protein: CASSIVLGQGTYGYTF.

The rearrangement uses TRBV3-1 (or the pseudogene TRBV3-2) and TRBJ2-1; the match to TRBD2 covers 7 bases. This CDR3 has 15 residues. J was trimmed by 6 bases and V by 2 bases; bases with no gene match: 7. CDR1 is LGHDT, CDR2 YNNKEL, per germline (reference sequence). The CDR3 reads CASSQRDYVGNEQFF. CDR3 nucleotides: TGTGCCAGCAGCCAACGGGACTACGTTGGCAATGAGCAGTTCTTC.

The CDR3, as DNA: TGTGCCAGCTCACCAGCACAGGGAATCAGGTCCGGGGAGCTGTTTTTT. Protein: CASSPAQGIRSGELFF. This chain uses TRBV18 with TRBJ2-2; TRBD1 might be the D (6 bases). This CDR3 comprises 16 residues. Trimming removed 2 bases at V and 6 bases at J, with 16 bases between. CDR1 is KGHSH, CDR2 LQKENI, per germline. The variable domain in full, with the rest retrieved from reference TRBV18 and TRBJ2-2, is NAGVMQNPRHLVRRRGQEARLRCSPMKGHSHVYWYRQLPEEGLKFMVYLQKENIIDESGMPKERFSAEFPKEGPSILRIQQVVRGDSAAYFCASSPAQGIRSGELFFGEGSRLTVL.

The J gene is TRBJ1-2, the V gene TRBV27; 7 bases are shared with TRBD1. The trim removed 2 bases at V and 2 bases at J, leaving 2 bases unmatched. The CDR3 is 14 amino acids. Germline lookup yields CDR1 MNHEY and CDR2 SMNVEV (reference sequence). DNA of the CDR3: TGTGCCAGCAGTTTAGCCAGGGGGAACTATGGCTACACCTTC. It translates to CASSLARGNYGYTF.

The CDR3 nucleotides read TGTGCCAGCAGTGGGACCGCTCCGGGGGACACCATATATTTT. Translating gives CASSGTAPGDTIYF. V and J are TRBV28 and TRBJ1-3; D is perhaps TRBD1 (5 bases). V was pared by 5 bases and J by 8 bases, with 16 bases between. CDR3 length: 14 amino acids. The germline V gene encodes CDR1 MDHEN and CDR2 SYDVKM.